This TCR beta chain is drawn from a study of cytomegalovirus exposure and HLA in healthy donors. Study-level points and caveats: The study listed 150 to 200 cytomegalovirus-associated TCR beta chains. In vitro assays verified that a few CMV-associated chains recognized CMV antigens specifically.

Clones were sequenced by immunoSEQ multiplex PCR, and TCRdb holds only the in-frame ones, with some missing. The sample holds around 260,000 clones, less than 95% seen once. V shed 2 bases, J shed 5 bases, and the junction held 11 bases outside the gene matches. The CDR3 length is 16 residues. The germline V gene has CDR1 SGDLS and CDR2 YYNGEE. The donors were in the 120-subject validation cohort, distinct from the approximately 700-subject first cohort. Comment on this clone: Its antigen is unknown.

This sequence was found in a woman in her twenties or thirties in good health and CMV-seronegative. The sample comprised PBMCs. The chain has TRBV9 and TRBJ2-5; TRBD2 agrees at 8 bases. As DNA, the CDR3 is TGTGCCAGCAGCGTTAGCCAGGGACTAGTCCGGGAGACCCAGTACTTC. This encodes CASSVSQGLVRETQYF.